This TCR beta chain was captured by sequencing in a study of blood T cell repertoires in COVID-19. Study processing details: The authors estimated nucleated cell counts from reference gene primer amplification. Profiling relied on immunoSEQ multiplex PCR, and the TCRdb table lists in-frame clones only, not all of them. V and J calls and clone size are as listed in that table; D and trimming were resolved from the DNA. The table has about 190,000 clones, 70% to 85% seen once. Trimming removed 6 bases from V and 1 base from J, with 15 bases in between. The CDR3 extends over 15 amino acids. Per the germline V gene, CDR1 is MNHEY and CDR2 is SVGAGI.

Specimen: peripheral blood. The chain joins TRBV6-5 to TRBJ1-1; D not certain. The sequence derives from a woman aged 45-60 years with acute or convalescent COVID-19. As DNA, the CDR3 is TGTGCCAGCAGCCGGGATTTGGGTGGGAACACTGAAGCTTTCTTT. Translated: CASSRDLGGNTEAFF.